Each of the 19 T cell receptor beta chains below was sequenced from the same sample in a study of T cell repertoires in cytomegalovirus infection. TCRdb redid the calling of the reads with MiXCR, one entry per CDR3 protein. The profile shows roughly 500,000 distinct CDR3 sequences, approximately 40% of them singletons. No antigen is known for these receptors. Source: cultured PBMCs, taken from culture after CMV antigen stimulation. These receptors were obtained from a human donor in good health (CMV status not recorded). Some clones in this sample may be carry-over from other donors' samples.

This clonotype was seen only a few times. The chain joins TRBV7-6 to TRBJ1-1, with D possibly being TRBD1 (6 bases). Germline V gives CDR1 SGHVS, CDR2 FNYEAQ. V was trimmed by 6 bases and J by 5 bases, leaving 7 bases between them. The CDR3 spans 11 residues. CDR3 bases: TGTGCCAGCAGACAGGGAACTGAAGCTTTCTTT. This translates into CASRQGTEAFF.

CDR3 coding DNA: TGCGCCAGCAGTTATAAGGGACAGGGGGCAGATGGCTACACCTTC. Translating it yields CASSYKGQGADGYTF. The V and J genes are TRBV10-2 and TRBJ1-2, with 12 bases lining up with TRBD1. Germline CDR1 WSHSY, CDR2 SAAADI. The CDR3 runs 15 residues. The V segment lost 5 bases and the J segment 6 bases; nucleotides outside the gene matches: 7.

The chain combines TRBV7-9 with TRBJ1-1, with D possibly TRBD1 on 6 matching bases. V gave up 4 bases and J gave up 8 bases, with 11 bases separating them. Germline lookup yields CDR1 SEHNR and CDR2 FQNEAQ (reference sequence). This CDR3 comprises 12 residues. DNA for the CDR3: TGTGCCAGCAGCTCTGCAGGGACAGAAGCTTTCTTT. Its translation is CASSSAGTEAFF.

This chain links TRBV4-1 with TRBJ2-5; no clear D gene. The ends were cut back, 1 base at V and 1 base at J, with 7 bases in the middle. The CDR3 is 14 amino acids. The germline CDR1 and CDR2 sequences are MGHRA and YSYEKL. CDR3 sequence reads: CASSQGTAQETQYF. The CDR3 nucleotides read TGCGCCAGCAGCCAAGGGACGGCCCAAGAGACCCAGTACTTC.

This clonotype was recorded many times. The J gene is TRBJ1-5, the V gene TRBV7-2; D might be TRBD1 (5 bases). CDR3 length equals 15 residues. V lost 2 bases and J lost 7, with 15 bases in between. Germline V gene sequence: CDR1 SGHTA, CDR2 FQGNSA. The CDR3 spells CASSLMWASGQPQHF. CDR3 sequence (DNA): TGTGCCAGCAGCTTAATGTGGGCTTCAGGGCAGCCCCAGCATTTT.

This sequence joins TRBV7-4 and TRBJ2-5, with D perhaps being TRBD1 or TRBD2 (6 bases each). The CDR3 loop spans 16 amino acids. In germline, CDR1 is SGHVT, CDR2 SQSDAQ. Trimming left V 5 bases short and J 5 bases short, with 21 bases between. DNA for the CDR3: TGTGCCAGCAGCCCCCGTGGGGGGCGAGGTTTGGAGACCCAGTACTTC. This codes for CASSPRGGRGLETQYF.

This clonotype was picked up a small number of times. The chain recombines TRBV7-2 with TRBJ1-2, with 7 bases identical to TRBD1. Germline-derived CDR1 and CDR2 are SGHTA and FQGNSA. Unmatched junction bases numbered 6, after V lost 1 base and J lost 4 bases. The CDR3 totals 15 residues. CDR3 region: CASSLVAGGGYGYTF. The CDR3 DNA reads as TGTGCCAGCAGCTTAGTGGCAGGGGGTGGCTATGGCTACACCTTC.

J is TRBJ2-1 and V is TRBV4-1, with 10 bases identical to TRBD2. The CDR3 spans 14 residues. Germline CDR1 and CDR2: MGHRA and YSYEKL. After removal of 4 bases from V and 7 bases from J, the junction contained 4 bases not matched to a gene. The CDR3 spells CASSRTSGENEQFF. Written as DNA, the CDR3 is TGCGCCAGCAGCCGCACTAGCGGGGAGAATGAGCAGTTCTTC.

This clonotype has more than one count but fewer than ten. The rearrangement joins TRBV7-2 to TRBJ2-2, with 7 positions matching TRBD2. Losses at the gene ends were 4 bases for V and 0 bases for J; bases not matched to a gene: 2. The germline CDR1 and CDR2 sequences are SGHTA and FQGNSA. CDR3 length: 15 residues. CDR3 DNA: TGTGCCAGCAGCTGGCGGGGGACGAACACCGGGGAGCTGTTTTTT. Amino acid sequence: CASSWRGTNTGELFF.

This chain connects TRBV2 to TRBJ1-1, with D unclear. With 7 bases removed from V and 1 base from J, the gap between germline ends came to 4 bases. Germline V lookup: CDR1 SNHLY, CDR2 FYNNEI. The CDR3 is 11 amino acids. The CDR3 DNA is TGTGCCAGCATAACGAACACTGAAGCTTTCTTT. Residues: CASITNTEAFF. Full variable domain (missing parts from reference TRBV2 and TRBJ1-1): EPEVTQTPSHQVTQMGQEVILRCVPISNHLYFYWYRQILGQKVEFLVSFYNNEISEKSEIFDDQFSVERPDGSNFTLKIRSTKLEDSAMYFCASITNTEAFFGQGTRLTVV.

V and J are TRBV7-6 and TRBJ2-7, with D uncertain. The germline V gene has CDR1 SGHVS and CDR2 FNYEAQ. The CDR3 consists of 12 residues. The ends were cut back, 1 base at V and 5 bases at J, with 6 bases in the middle. The CDR3 nucleotides read TGTGCCAGCAGCTTAGACGAGGACGAGCAGTACTTC. Protein product: CASSLDEDEQYF. Variable domain in full (rest from reference TRBV7-6 and TRBJ2-7): GAGVSQSPRYKVTKRGQDVALRCDPISGHVSLYWYRQALGQGPEFLTYFNYEAQQDKSGLPNDRFSAERPEGSISTLTIQRTEQRDSAMYRCASSLDEDEQYFGPGTRLTVT.

The chain employs TRBV12-3 or TRBV12-4 and TRBJ2-6; D ambiguous. The ends were cut back, 7 bases at V and 2 bases at J, with 18 bases in the middle. This CDR3 has 17 amino acids. The CDR3 DNA sequence: TGTGCCAGCAATGTTTTGGATGTCCGAACTGGGGCCAACGTCCTGACTTTC. This codes for CASNVLDVRTGANVLTF.

The gene calls are TRBV19 and TRBJ1-2; TRBD1 is a possible D gene (6 bases). The CDR3 consists of 15 residues. CDR1 and CDR2 (germline): LNHDA, SQIVND (reference sequence). V lost 7 bases and J lost 0, with 15 bases in between. CDR3 sequence reads: CASTYRVGANYGYTF. The CDR3, as DNA: TGTGCCAGTACCTACAGGGTAGGAGCTAACTATGGCTACACCTTC. The full variable domain, rest sourced from reference TRBV19 and TRBJ1-2, is DGGITQSPKYLFRKEGQNVTLSCEQNLNHDAMYWYRQDPGQGLRLIYYSQIVNDFQKGDIAEGYSVSREKKESFPLTVTSAQKNPTAFYLCASTYRVGANYGYTFGSGTRLTVV.

In this sample, this clonotype turned up a few times. V and J are TRBV29-1 and TRBJ2-1; D gene ambiguous. V was shortened by 3 bases and J by 13 bases, with 4 bases between the two germline ends. The CDR3 spans 8 residues. The germline CDR1 and CDR2 sequences are SQVTM and ANQGSEA. As DNA, the CDR3 is TGCAGCGTTGACGACCAGTTCTTC. It yields the protein CSVDDQFF.

This clonotype showed up just a few times. V usage is TRBV7-2 and J usage is TRBJ2-3; D is undetermined. The CDR3 spans 15 residues. CDR1 and CDR2 from the germline V gene are SGHTA and FQGNSA. Trimming left V 6 bases short and J 0 bases short, with 13 bases between. The CDR3 protein is CASRPDGPSTDTQYF. In nucleotides, the CDR3 is TGTGCCAGCAGACCGGACGGACCAAGCACAGATACGCAGTATTTT.

The chain couples TRBV7-8 to TRBJ2-3; D remains unclear. Germline lookup yields CDR1 SGHVS and CDR2 FQNEAQ. CDR3 length: 13 amino acids. Trimming removed 6 bases from V and 2 bases from J, with 9 bases in between. The DNA of the CDR3 is TGTGCCAGCAGGACAAGGGTCACAGATACGCAGTATTTT. This translates into CASRTRVTDTQYF.

The gene calls are TRBV25-1 and TRBJ2-7; 13 bases map to TRBD2. Trimming removed 4 bases from V and 0 bases from J; junction bases left unmatched: 12. Germline V CDR1 and CDR2: MGHDK, SYGVNS. CDR3 length: 19 amino acids. CDR3 protein: CASSAGGLAGIGASYEQYF. CDR3 nucleotides: TGTGCCAGCAGTGCGGGGGGACTAGCGGGAATCGGGGCCTCCTACGAGCAGTACTTC.

This chain joins TRBV6-1 and TRBJ2-7, with D perhaps matching TRBD2 (6 bases). The CDR3 length is 11 residues. CDR1 and CDR2 (germline): MNHNS, SASEGT. The germline V and J ends were trimmed by 9 bases and 7 bases, with 13 bases remaining between them. CDR3 coding DNA: TGTGCCAGTACCCTGGGGGGTGAGCAGTACTTC. It translates to CASTLGGEQYF.

This chain connects TRBV5-1 to TRBJ2-3; the D is unclear. Germline V gene data show CDR1 as SGHRS and CDR2 as YFSETQ. Trimming removed 1 base from V and 3 bases from J, with 12 bases in between. The CDR3 sequence is 15 residues long. CDR3 nucleotides: TGCGCCAGCAGCTTGCAGGTTTCGGTAACAGATACGCAGTATTTT. As protein: CASSLQVSVTDTQYF.